One and the same sample provided the 9 T cell receptor beta chains below, sequenced in a study of T-cell memory formation after mild COVID-19. TCRdb itself ran the 5' RACE reads through MiXCR, one entry per CDR3 protein. The table records almost 550,000 distinct CDR3 sequences, about 20% of them present only once. The specimen sequenced was PBMCs or a T cell subset sorted from them (not recorded which). Receptors were obtained from an adult woman who had mild COVID-19 (a few samples of this study predate the infection). Cell type and time point are not known.

The sample holds many counts of this clonotype. V gene TRBV5-1 combines with J gene TRBJ2-3; 7 bases are shared with TRBD2. Losses at the gene ends were 0 bases for V and 11 bases for J; bases not matched to a gene: 9. The germline CDR1 and CDR2 sequences are SGHRS and YFSETQ. The CDR3 contains 14 residues. The DNA for the CDR3 is TGCGCCAGCAGCTTGGCCAGCGGGGTGAATCGGCAGTATTTT. It yields the protein CASSLASGVNRQYF.

The chain combines TRBV20-1 with TRBJ1-6; 8 nucleotides line up with TRBD1. Germline-derived CDR1 and CDR2 are DFQATT and SNEGSKA (reference sequence). After removal of 1 base from V and 10 bases from J, the junction contained 9 bases not matched to a gene. The CDR3 covers 15 residues. The CDR3 here is CSARASTGVASPLHF. The CDR3 DNA sequence: TGCAGTGCTAGAGCGTCGACAGGGGTTGCCTCACCCCTCCACTTT.

In its sample, this clonotype was seen a few times. Written as DNA, the CDR3 is TGTGCCACCAGCAAAGCTTGGTCCGTCACAGGGACTAATTCACCCCTCCACTTT. This codes for CATSKAWSVTGTNSPLHF. The V gene is TRBV15, the J gene TRBJ1-6; D possibly corresponds to TRBD1 (6 bases). The CDR3 has 18 residues. Germline values: CDR1 LNHNV, CDR2 YYDKDF (reference sequence). The V gene lost 4 bases and the J gene lost 6 bases, with 22 bases spanning the gap.

In the case of this clonotype: The junction and the germline gene differ at one end; a read error may be behind it. This chain uses TRBV6-5 with TRBJ1-2; possibly TRBD1 for D (5 bases). Per the germline V gene, CDR1 is MNHEY and CDR2 is SVGAGI. The CDR3 length is 17 residues. This CDR3 is CASSNSRQLRGNYGYTF. The CDR3 DNA is TGTGCCAGCAGTAACTCTAGGCAGCTCCGGGGGAACTATGGCTACACCTTC.

V and J are TRBV6-6 and TRBJ2-5; possibly TRBD1 for D (6 bases). Trimming stripped 5 bases from V and 4 bases from J, with 17 bases between. The CDR3 totals 15 residues. Germline CDR1 and CDR2: MNHNY and SVGAGI (reference sequence). The CDR3 DNA is TGTGCCAGCAGTCTTTTGGGGGCGCCGGGAGAGACCCAGTACTTC. This encodes CASSLLGAPGETQYF.

The J gene is TRBJ1-1, the V gene TRBV7-2, with a tentative D call TRBD1 (6 bases). The V end lost 5 bases, the J end lost 5 bases, and 15 bases lay between the germline ends. The germline V gene encodes CDR1 SGHTA and CDR2 FQGNSA. This CDR3 is built from 14 residues. The CDR3 protein is CASSAQQGETEAFF. DNA of the CDR3: TGTGCCAGCAGCGCTCAACAGGGAGAGACTGAAGCTTTCTTT.

The chain recombines TRBV2 with TRBJ1-1, with no clear D. Trimming left V 5 bases short and J 8 bases short, with 6 bases between. The CDR3 length is 10 residues. Germline V gene sequence: CDR1 SNHLY, CDR2 FYNNEI. DNA of the CDR3: TGTGCCAGCAGTCCAACAGAAGCTTTCTTT. Protein product: CASSPTEAFF.

The genes are TRBV11-2 and TRBJ2-1, with 8 bases identical to TRBD1. CDR1 SGHAT and CDR2 FQNNGV come from the germline V gene. The CDR3 has 14 residues. Trimming cost V 1 base and J 8 bases; bases outside gene matches: 4. The CDR3 DNA sequence: TGTGCCAGCAGCTTAGGGACAGGGTTATATGAGCAGTTCTTC. Translating gives CASSLGTGLYEQFF.

This clonotype was seen only a few times. J is TRBJ1-2 and V is TRBV4-1; TRBD1 is a possible D gene (6 bases). Germline CDR1 is MGHRA and CDR2 is YSYEKL. The CDR3 length is 14 residues. Trimming stripped 2 bases from V and 6 bases from J, with 13 bases between. CDR3 region: CASSQLHRADGYTF. In nucleotides, the CDR3 is TGCGCCAGCAGCCAACTCCACAGGGCGGATGGCTACACCTTC.